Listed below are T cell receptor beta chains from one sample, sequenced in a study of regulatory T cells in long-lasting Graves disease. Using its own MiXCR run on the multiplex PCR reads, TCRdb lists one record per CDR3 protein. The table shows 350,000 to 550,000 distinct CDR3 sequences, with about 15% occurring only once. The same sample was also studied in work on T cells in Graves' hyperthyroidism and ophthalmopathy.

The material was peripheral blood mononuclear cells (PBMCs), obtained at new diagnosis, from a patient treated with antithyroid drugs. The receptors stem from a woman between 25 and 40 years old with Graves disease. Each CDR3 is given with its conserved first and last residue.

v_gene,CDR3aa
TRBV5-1,CASGDSLTDTQYF
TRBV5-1,CASQDPESYNEQFF
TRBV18,CASPEAGGAEAFF
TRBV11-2,CASSLQAGNEQFF
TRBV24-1,CATSDRLKGWENNNEQFF
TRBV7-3,CASSLIADNEQFF
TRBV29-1,CSALARYNEQFF
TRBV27,CASDFSDDRETQYF
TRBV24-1,CATSDGPGQHPSGTVNTEVFF
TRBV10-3,CAIRADGTTEAFF
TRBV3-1,CASSTGQQETQYF
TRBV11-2,CASSLGPRRSGVTDTQYF
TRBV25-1,CASSDSGRAAGEQFF
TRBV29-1,CSVNTLPRTGYTF
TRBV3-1,CASSRGQTTLSEQYF
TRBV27,CASRPTWGGTGELFF
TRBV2,CASSRGGTEAFF
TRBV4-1,CASSTTGTVGYEQYF
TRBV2,CASRNTGGETQYF
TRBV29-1,CSARLAAHYEQYF
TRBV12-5,CASGLGTSTGDNEKLFF
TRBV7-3,CASSLTSRTSGTDTQYF
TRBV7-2,CASSFPATGASYEQYF
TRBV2,CASRLGGGAEAFF
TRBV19,CASSTGRLNTGELFF
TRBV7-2,CASSLRQIANYGYTF
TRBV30,CAWTVYPSNSPLHF
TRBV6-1,CASRGTAQFGPQHF
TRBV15,CATSRGYKETQYF
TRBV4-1,CASSRVPGAENTEAFF
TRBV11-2,CASSTTSGILVGNEQFF
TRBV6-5,CASSYWFGLAGPPYEQYF
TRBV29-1,CSVSHRGLQETQYF
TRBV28,CATKPKGYQPQHF
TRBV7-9,CASSAVQDTQYF
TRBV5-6,CASSLVGTSGRYNEQFF
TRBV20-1,CSAREAGRGPELAKNIQYF
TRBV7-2,CASSFSGLAGGGGGGQYF
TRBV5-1,CASSLASSGNYEQYF
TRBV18,CASSPKTSASYEQYF
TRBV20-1,CSASPRGLAEQFF
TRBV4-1,CASSQVYGSDTDTQYF
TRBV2,CASSEGLDLEDYGYTF
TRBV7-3,CASSLQNRDSHTDTQYF
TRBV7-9,CASSLGTSGRRLGTDTQYF
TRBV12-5,CASGLILGLAGDNEQFF
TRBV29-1,CSVGMGQGETQYF
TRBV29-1,CSVSQGFNEQFF
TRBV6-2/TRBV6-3,CASSYGSEQFFGPGGYYGYTF
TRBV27,CASGDRGPYEQYF
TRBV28,CASSPRDRVRYNEQFF
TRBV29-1,CSASGQTLNTEAFF
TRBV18,CASSDGTSGYYEQYF
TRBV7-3,CASSPGLVPYNEQFF